The entry that follows covers one T cell receptor (beta chain) sequence. This receptor's antigen is unknown. No base-level quality is on record; no much larger clone is a single base apart. The data stem from a study of response to subunit inactivated influenza vaccine (dated 2018 in TCRdb). Describing the broader study: Deep quantitative profiling of the T cell receptor repertoire was used in the study to follow responses to a trivalent subunit inactivated influenza vaccine. Broad study findings and their caveats: It was suggested by the authors that each seasonal influenza vaccination may recruit only a limited number of new T cells.

Receptor amplification or capture employed RT-PCR. The instrument was an Illumina HiSeq 2500. TCRdb reprocessing: public reads trimmed at Q25 with fastp, clones called with MiXCR, in-frame beta chains kept. Rows are unified per CDR3 protein, each entry keeping the most common DNA and genes. For this sample the table gives 800,000 to 1,000,000 distinct CDR3 sequences, of which 21% were detected only once. Roughly 10% of the sample is taken by the ten largest. Via the germline V gene, CDR1 is MNHNS and CDR2 SASEGT. Relative to germline, V is 7 bases shorter and J is 0 bases shorter, with 12 bases between their ends. Reading from cysteine to phenylalanine, the CDR3 counts 15 amino acids. Kept here is only the CDR3 DNA, which spans 45 bases and is read in frame from base 1.

This TCR derives from a man aged 50 to 60 who received an inactivated influenza vaccine. Donor details come from another sample of the same person, matched by shared clones. The specimen comprised PBMCs from blood, sampled around 5 days after vaccination. The chain joins TRBV6-1 to TRBJ2-2; TRBD1 might be the D gene, on 6 matching bases. The bases read TGTGCCAGCACCCGGGACATCTCGAACACCGGGGAGCTGTTTTTT. Translated, it reads CASTRDISNTGELFF.